Listed below are T cell receptor beta chains from one sample, sequenced in a study of blood T cell repertoires in COVID-19. TCRdb's copy holds only in-frame clones and misses some; the assay was immunoSEQ multiplex PCR. The sample has about 110,000 clones; 80% to 90% are singletons. Sequenced: peripheral blood. Receptors originate from a man aged 40-49 years with active or convalescent COVID-19. The CDR3 runs from the conserved cysteine through the conserved F or W. The D gene is left open where the match is weak.

TRBV3-1/TRBV3-2	NA	TRBJ2-1	CASSQPLSEQFF
TRBV4-2	TRBD1	TRBJ2-2	CASSQDLGQGTGELFF
TRBV11-2	NA	TRBJ2-7	CASSLVGASGNEQYF
TRBV6-5	NA	TRBJ2-2	CASSYSLVEGIGELFF
TRBV24-1	NA	TRBJ2-2	CATSVGTIGTGELFF
TRBV5-8	NA	TRBJ1-2	CASSPRGVGYGYTF
TRBV7-9	TRBD1	TRBJ1-2	CASSFGAGGLNYGYTF
TRBV6-5	TRBD1	TRBJ2-1	CASSFSGQGAVEQFF
TRBV3-1/TRBV3-2	TRBD2	TRBJ2-1	CASSGPASGSSYNEQFF
TRBV5-4	TRBD1	TRBJ2-6	CASSSTGDTNSGANVLTF
TRBV5-1	TRBD1	TRBJ1-2	CASSQDRGLGGGYTF
TRBV3-1/TRBV3-2	NA	TRBJ2-2	CASSQDGGTGELFF
TRBV28	TRBD1	TRBJ1-2	CASSFRTGHRLNYGYTF
TRBV5-1	NA	TRBJ2-5	CASSLGGLVETQYF
TRBV28	TRBD1	TRBJ2-7	CASSLATGGKYEQYF
TRBV6-2/TRBV6-3	NA	TRBJ2-2	CASSSTTPYTGELFF
TRBV10-1	TRBD1	TRBJ2-7	CASSRAGGREMFHEQYF
TRBV15	TRBD2	TRBJ2-1	CATSRDRGWGGDHNEQFF
TRBV19	TRBD1	TRBJ2-1	CASKGTGAYNEQFF
TRBV10-3	TRBD2	TRBJ2-7	CAITSGTSYEQYF
TRBV12-3/TRBV12-4	TRBD1	TRBJ1-2	CASSLYRGYGYTF
TRBV6-6	TRBD1	TRBJ2-3	CASNHPQGTDTQYF
TRBV6-1	NA	TRBJ2-7	CASSEVRGYEQYF
TRBV5-1	TRBD1	TRBJ1-6	CASSPGQNNSPLHF
TRBV6-5	TRBD1	TRBJ1-5	CASSYSGTGGQPQHF
TRBV28	NA	TRBJ2-7	CASSLWAAQHYEQYF
TRBV19	NA	TRBJ1-2	CASSPRTDRGNYGYTF
TRBV10-3	NA	TRBJ1-2	CAISEGTGGDGYTF
TRBV4-1	NA	TRBJ2-1	CASSQDGGWGVSSYNEQFF